The present TCR beta chain was sequenced within a study of shared clonotypes between healthy human individuals. Study-level points and caveats: Donor scarcity curtailed the genetic and exposure-history diversity represented herein.

This clone showed up just once. Its antigen is as yet unknown. HIV-negative, healthy adults without recent acute infections or vaccinations were the donors. Trimming shortened V by 5 bases and J by 0 bases, and 14 bases separated the two germline ends. This CDR3 has 15 residues. The germline V gene encodes CDR1 SGHVS and CDR2 FQNEAQ. Unsorted PBMC samples were amplified in replicate PCRs containing 300 ng DNA, 30,000 to 35,000 T cell genomes. Methods used by the authors: Filtering differed for immunoSEQ, which gave only junction sequences without quality scores. Sequencing used immunoSEQ multiplex PCR; TCRdb keeps in-frame clones, though not all of them. The D gene and trimming were derived from the DNA, and the V and J assignments and clone size from that table. Of approximately 460,000 clones listed, approximately 77% were seen once; the top ten hold about 12%.

The chain uses TRBV7-8 and TRBJ2-7; possibly TRBD2 for D (5 bases). Material: PBMCs. This receptor was identified in a woman in her 40s in good health. Some clones in this sample may be carry-over from other donors' samples. The CDR3 DNA sequence: TGTGCCAGCAGCCAACGGGGTGCCGCCTCCTACGAGCAGTACTTC. Protein: CASSQRGAASYEQYF.